This T cell receptor beta chain was identified in a study of identical twins. One entry per CDR3 protein results from TCRdb running MiXCR on the 5' RACE reads. The data contain roughly 1.6 million distinct CDR3 sequences, more than 30% of them seen just once; the ten biggest clones take up around 0.3%. This CDR3 is built from 13 residues. V gave up 2 bases and J gave up 5 bases, with 9 bases separating them. CDR1 is MNHEY and CDR2 is SVGEGT in the germline V gene. Study conclusions and caveats: Twins shared out-of-frame alpha sequences with excess low generation probability. Surplus twin overlap in beta out-of-frame sequences was less pronounced. Modeled out-of-frame TCR alpha sharing in monozygotic twins fell below observed levels. Whereas memory repertoires showed no such difference, abundant cord blood beta clonotypes carried fewer insertions.

On this clonotype: Its specificity is unknown.

The source material was cord blood. The sequence was obtained from a newborn girl in good health. The chain links TRBV6-2 or TRBV6-3 to TRBJ1-2; the D is unclear. This CDR3 is CASSYMAPYGYTF. The CDR3 nucleotides are TGTGCCAGCAGTTACATGGCACCGTATGGCTACACCTTC.